Listed below are T cell receptor beta chains from one sample, sequenced in a study of blood T cell repertoires in COVID-19. Clones were sequenced by immunoSEQ multiplex PCR, and TCRdb holds only the in-frame ones, with some missing. The sample consists of fewer than 400,000 clones, 89% of them appearing once. The sequencing input was peripheral blood. Every receptor here comes from a woman in her 30s with COVID-19, enrolled during active disease. The CDR3 runs from the conserved cysteine through the conserved F or W. The D gene is left open where the match is weak. A row's size may be missing; if present it is once, few, many or a size class.

D gene,clone size,V gene,J gene,CDR3 protein,CDR3 DNA
NA,once,TRBV10-1,TRBJ1-3,CASSVPGLGNTIYF,TGCGCCAGCAGTGTCCCCGGGTTGGGAAACACCATATATTTT
TRBD1,NA,TRBV9,TRBJ1-6,CASSVQGDNSPLHF,TGTGCCAGCAGCGTTCAGGGGGATAATTCACCCCTCCACTTT
NA,NA,TRBV15,TRBJ1-1,CATSSSRTARNTEAFF,TGTGCCACCAGCAGTTCCAGGACAGCGCGGAACACTGAAGCTTTCTTT
NA,NA,TRBV6-5,TRBJ2-7,CASSRSPYEQYF,TGTGCCAGCAGTCGGTCCCCCTACGAGCAGTACTTC
TRBD2,NA,TRBV5-6,TRBJ2-1,CASSLAGRRSNEQFF,TGTGCCAGCAGCTTGGCCGGGAGGCGTTCCAATGAGCAGTTCTTC
NA,NA,TRBV5-1,TRBJ1-4,CASSAEYNEKLFF,TGCGCCAGCAGCGCAGAATATAATGAAAAACTGTTTTTT
TRBD1,NA,TRBV7-9,TRBJ2-3,CASSGDRESTDTQYF,TGTGCCAGCAGCGGCGACAGGGAAAGCACAGATACGCAGTATTTT
NA,once,TRBV6-5,TRBJ1-1,CASDGTMNTEAFF,TGTGCCAGCGACGGAACTATGAACACTGAAGCTTTCTTT
NA,few,TRBV27,TRBJ1-2,CASSLAGGTNYGYTF,TGTGCCAGCAGTTTGGCGGGGGGGACGAACTATGGCTACACCTTC
NA,NA,TRBV6-5,TRBJ1-1,CASRPDRNAEAFF,TGTGCCAGCAGACCTGACAGAAACGCTGAAGCTTTCTTT
NA,NA,TRBV12-3/TRBV12-4,TRBJ1-1,CASSPGRGAFF,TGTGCCAGCAGTCCAGGGAGGGGAGCTTTCTTT
NA,NA,TRBV6-1,TRBJ2-1,CASSEGSSNSYNEQFF,TGTGCCAGCAGTGAAGGAAGTAGCAACTCCTACAATGAGCAGTTCTTC
TRBD2,NA,TRBV7-2,TRBJ2-3,CASSSKLAGTDTQYF,TGTGCCAGCAGCTCCAAACTAGCGGGCACAGATACGCAGTATTTT
NA,NA,TRBV19,TRBJ1-2,CASNQINYGYTF,TGTGCCAGTAATCAGATTAACTATGGCTACACCTTC
NA,NA,TRBV5-3,TRBJ2-7,CARRLPRTGSYEQYF,TGTGCCAGAAGGTTACCCCGGACTGGCTCCTACGAGCAGTACTTC
TRBD1,NA,TRBV24-1,TRBJ1-6,CATSDPKRDRVGSPLHF,TGTGCCACCAGTGATCCGAAACGGGACAGGGTTGGGTCACCCCTCCACTTT
TRBD1,NA,TRBV7-8,TRBJ1-2,CASSLDRGFDNYGYTF,TGTGCCAGCAGCTTAGACAGGGGATTTGATAACTATGGCTACACCTTC
TRBD1,NA,TRBV4-1,TRBJ2-3,CASSQFGTGGADTQYF,TGCGCCAGCAGCCAATTTGGGACAGGGGGCGCAGATACGCAGTATTTT
NA,NA,TRBV5-1,TRBJ1-4,CASSVADATNEKLFF,TGCGCCAGCAGCGTAGCGGACGCAACTAATGAAAAACTGTTTTTT
TRBD1,once,TRBV5-1,TRBJ1-1,CASSPDGQVNTEAFF,TGCGCCAGCAGTCCTGACGGACAGGTTAACACTGAAGCTTTCTTT
TRBD1,NA,TRBV7-3,TRBJ2-7,CASSDTGDEQYF,TGTGCCAGCAGCGATACAGGGGACGAGCAGTACTTC
NA,NA,TRBV5-1,TRBJ1-1,CASSLDGLGLIKVNTEAFF,TGCGCCAGCAGCTTGGATGGGTTGGGCCTAATCAAAGTGAACACTGAAGCTTTCTTT
TRBD1,NA,TRBV11-2,TRBJ2-1,CASSSMTGGGEQFF,TGTGCCAGCAGTTCCATGACAGGGGGTGGTGAGCAGTTCTTC